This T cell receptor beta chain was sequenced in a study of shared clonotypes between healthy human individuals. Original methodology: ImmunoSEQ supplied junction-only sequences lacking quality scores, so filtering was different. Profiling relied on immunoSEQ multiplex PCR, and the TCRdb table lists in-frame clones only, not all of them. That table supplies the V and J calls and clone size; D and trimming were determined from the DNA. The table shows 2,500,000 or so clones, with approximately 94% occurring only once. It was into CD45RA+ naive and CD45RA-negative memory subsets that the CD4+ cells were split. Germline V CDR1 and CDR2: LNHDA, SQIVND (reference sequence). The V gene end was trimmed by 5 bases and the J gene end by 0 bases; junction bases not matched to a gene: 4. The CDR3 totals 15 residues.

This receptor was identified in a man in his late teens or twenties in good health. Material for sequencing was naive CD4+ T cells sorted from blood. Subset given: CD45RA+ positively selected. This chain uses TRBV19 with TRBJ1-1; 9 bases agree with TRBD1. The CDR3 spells CASSVQGAVNTEAFF. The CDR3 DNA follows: TGTGCCAGTAGTGTACAGGGGGCTGTGAACACTGAAGCTTTCTTT.